Below are 27 T cell receptor beta chains sequenced from a single sample in a study of T cells in Graves' hyperthyroidism and ophthalmopathy. RNA transcripts were the template for amplifying TCR beta CDR3 regions. TCR CDR3 regions were first amplified by RT-PCR with HTBI primers. TCRdb recomputed calls from the multiplex PCR reads with MiXCR, one row per CDR3 protein. The sample lists around 340,000 distinct CDR3 sequences, about a sixth occurring once. What was sequenced was blood. The receptors stem from a woman aged 40 to 50 with Graves' ophthalmopathy.

This clonotype was observed at least ten times. The chain uses TRBV9 and TRBJ2-5, with 7 bases aligning to TRBD1. J gave up 5 bases and V 3 bases, and 16 bases lay outside the gene matches. The CDR3 contains 17 residues. The germline V gene has CDR1 SGDLS and CDR2 YYNGEE. The CDR3 bases are TGTGCCAGCAGCGCCCGGGACAGCAGCTTGGCCCTGGAGACCCAGTACTTC. Residues: CASSARDSSLALETQYF.

The V gene is TRBV4-1, the J gene TRBJ1-5; TRBD1 agrees at 8 bases. The CDR3 length is 15 residues. Unmatched junction bases numbered 8, after V lost 4 bases and J lost 6 bases. The V gene's germline CDR1 is MGHRA and CDR2 YSYEKL. The CDR3 protein is CASSRYRGWGQPQHF. Here the CDR3 DNA reads TGCGCCAGCAGCCGCTACAGGGGGTGGGGTCAGCCCCAGCATTTT.

This clonotype occurred many times. The chain combines TRBV5-1 with TRBJ2-5; D call uncertain. CDR1 and CDR2 (germline): SGHRS, YFSETQ. The ends were cut back, 1 base at V and 3 bases at J, with 10 bases in the middle. The CDR3 extends over 14 amino acids. DNA of the CDR3: TGCGCCAGCAGCTTGAATTCAGGTGAAGAGACCCAGTACTTC. Translated, it gives CASSLNSGEETQYF.

This clonotype occurred many times. The chain recombines TRBV20-1 with TRBJ1-6; D unresolved. CDR1 DFQATT and CDR2 SNEGSKA come from the germline V gene (reference sequence). This CDR3 region has 12 residues. Trimming took off 3 bases at V and 12 bases at J, with 12 bases between the two ends. The CDR3 DNA reads TGCAGTGCTAGGAACGAGGTGTTACCCCTCCACTTT. Its protein product is CSARNEVLPLHF.

The J gene is TRBJ2-7, the V gene TRBV6-2 or TRBV6-3; perhaps TRBD2 as D (5 bases). V was shortened by 1 base and J by 3 bases, with 19 bases between the two germline ends. The CDR3 runs to 17 residues. Germline V gene lookup returns CDR1 MNHEY and CDR2 SVGEGT. CDR3 sequence (DNA): TGTGCCAGCAGTTACTTCGGCCCAAGGTCGGAGGACTACGAGCAGTACTTC. Amino acid sequence: CASSYFGPRSEDYEQYF.

There are a few counts of this clonotype. V gene TRBV12-3 or TRBV12-4 combines with J gene TRBJ2-2; TRBD1 aligns across 9 bases. The CDR3 totals 16 residues. V trimming: 5 bases; J trimming: 3 bases; junction bases outside the gene matches: 7. This CDR3 is CASSTPGQGYTGELFF. The CDR3, as DNA: TGTGCCAGCAGTACCCCGGGACAGGGTTACACCGGGGAGCTGTTTTTT.

This clonotype has at least ten counts. J is TRBJ2-6 and V is TRBV28; no reliable D call. CDR3 length: 13 residues. V was cut by 4 bases and J by 5 bases, with 6 bases left in between. CDR1 and CDR2 (germline): MDHEN, SYDVKM. DNA for the CDR3: TGTGCCAGCAGTTCTCCCCGGGCCAACGTCCTGACTTTC. Translation: CASSSPRANVLTF.

This clonotype was detected ten times or more. The chain combines TRBV4-2 with TRBJ2-7; D is possibly TRBD1 (5 bases). CDR1 LGHNA and CDR2 YNFKEQ come from the germline V gene. This CDR3 is built from 15 residues. Trimming shortened V by 3 bases and J by 7 bases, and 19 bases separated the two germline ends. The CDR3 protein is CASSHTTDPLREQYF. In DNA, the CDR3 is TGTGCCAGCAGCCACACGACAGATCCCTTAAGGGAGCAGTACTTC.

The sample holds many counts of this clonotype. The junction departs from the called germline gene at one end, perhaps through a read error. The chain joins TRBV28 to TRBJ1-5; D may be TRBD1 (6 bases). This CDR3 region has 14 residues. Germline V lookup: CDR1 MDHEN, CDR2 SYDVKM. This CDR3 is CASKGDRMEQPQHF. CDR3 nucleotide sequence: TGTGCCAGCAAGGGTGACAGGATGGAGCAGCCTCAGCATTTT.

At least ten counts were recorded for this clonotype. The chain carries TRBV18 and TRBJ2-7; TRBD1 aligns across 8 bases. There are 12 residues in the CDR3. The V gene's germline CDR1 is KGHSH and CDR2 LQKENI. V lost 3 bases and J lost 7; bases outside the gene matches: 2. DNA of the CDR3: TGTGCCAGCTCACCGACAGGGGATGAGCAGTACTTC. Its translation: CASSPTGDEQYF.

This clonotype was seen many times. The gene calls are TRBV28 and TRBJ1-5, with 7 bases matching TRBD1. J lost 1 base, V lost 2 bases, and 5 bases had no gene match. The CDR3 spans 16 residues. CDR1 is MDHEN and CDR2 is SYDVKM in the germline V gene. CDR3 in amino acids: CASSLSPGGSNQPQHF. The CDR3 bases are TGTGCCAGCAGTTTAAGCCCAGGGGGGAGCAATCAGCCCCAGCATTTT. The full variable domain, with the rest looked up from reference TRBV28 and TRBJ1-5, is DVKVTQSSRYLVKRTGEKVFLECVQDMDHENMFWYRQDPGLGLRLIYFSYDVKMKEKGDIPEGYSVSREKKERFSLILESASTNQTSMYLCASSLSPGGSNQPQHFGDGTRLSIL.

The chain carries TRBV20-1 and TRBJ2-5; 13 positions match TRBD2. After removal of 3 bases from V and 1 base from J, the junction contained 11 bases not matched to a gene. The CDR3 extends over 18 amino acids. From germline, CDR1 is DFQATT and CDR2 SNEGSKA (reference sequence). DNA of the CDR3: TGCAGTGCTAGCCGATTCGGACTAGCGGGAGTTCTCCAAGAGACCCAGTACTTC. It specifies CSASRFGLAGVLQETQYF.

This clonotype came up many times. J is TRBJ1-5 and V is TRBV12-3 or TRBV12-4, with D tentatively TRBD1 (5 bases). The ends were cut back, 4 bases at V and 7 bases at J, with 8 bases in the middle. CDR3 size: 12 residues. The CDR3: CASSSQVQPQHF. The CDR3 DNA follows: TGTGCCAGCAGTTCACAGGTACAGCCCCAGCATTTT.

A remark on this clonotype: Being one base from a much bigger clone, this may be a read error. The J gene is TRBJ1-5, the V gene TRBV24-1; the D gene is possibly TRBD1 (5 bases). This CDR3 spans 16 amino acids. V lost 4 bases to trimming and J lost 0 bases, with 12 bases between them. In germline, CDR1 is KGHDR, CDR2 SFDVKD. This chain's CDR3 is CATSDGTLGSNQPQHF. CDR3 nucleotides: TGTGCCACCAGTGACGGGACTCTAGGTAGCAATCAGCCCCAGCATTTT.

This clonotype was picked up many times. The V gene is TRBV10-3, the J gene TRBJ2-5; 10 bases agree with TRBD2. Trimming took 10 bases from V and 3 from J; bases not matched to a gene: 2. The CDR3 consists of 12 residues. The V gene's germline CDR1 is ENHRY and CDR2 SYGVKD. The CDR3 spells CATGTSEETQYF. The CDR3 DNA follows: TGTGCCACCGGGACTAGCGAAGAGACCCAGTACTTC.

This clonotype has ten or more counts. The chain combines TRBV30 with TRBJ1-1, with D hard to call. The CDR3 runs 16 residues. Trimming pared 0 bases from V and 0 bases from J, leaving 14 bases between. CDR1 and CDR2 (germline): GTSNPN, SVGIG (reference sequence). CDR3 bases: TGTGCCTGGAGTGTACTGTCCAGGAGGATGAACACTGAAGCTTTCTTT. This translates into CAWSVLSRRMNTEAFF.

This clonotype was observed many times. The chain carries TRBV15 and TRBJ1-5; D may be TRBD1 (6 bases). V was shortened by 3 bases and J by 4 bases, with 16 bases between the two germline ends. Germline V lookup: CDR1 LNHNV, CDR2 YYDKDF (reference sequence). The CDR3 contains 16 residues. The CDR3 DNA reads as TGTGCCACCAGCAGGGAATCGACAGGAGTGAATCAGCCCCAGCATTTT. Protein: CATSRESTGVNQPQHF.

This chain links TRBV20-1 with TRBJ2-7, with 11 bases that match TRBD2. V gave up 8 bases and J gave up 3 bases; unmatched junction bases: 6. The CDR3 is 13 residues long. Germline-derived CDR1 and CDR2 are DFQATT and SNEGSKA (reference sequence). CDR3 nucleotides: TGCAGTACTCGACTAGCGGGACACTACGAGCAGTACTTC. This sequence encodes CSTRLAGHYEQYF.

The table lists this clonotype with many counts. CDR3 sequence reads: CASGTRALEFEQYF. The CDR3 nucleotides read TGTGCCAGCGGTACTCGGGCCTTAGAGTTTGAGCAGTACTTC. This chain links TRBV6-5 with TRBJ2-7; no reliable D call. The CDR3 is 14 amino acids. The ends were cut back, 8 bases at V and 7 bases at J, with 21 bases in the middle. The germline gives CDR1 MNHEY, CDR2 SVGAGI.

This clonotype was seen at least ten times. The V gene is TRBV6-1, the J gene TRBJ2-7, with a possible D match to TRBD2 (6 bases). CDR1 and CDR2 from the germline V gene are MNHNS and SASEGT. With 2 bases removed from V and 6 bases from J, the gap between germline ends came to 14 bases. This CDR3 has 14 residues. CDR3 DNA: TGTGCCAGCAGTGAACGCGGGGCCCTTTTCGAGCAGTACTTC. Protein: CASSERGALFEQYF.

As for this clonotype: Compared with germline, one end of the junction differs, possibly owing to a read error. The chain combines TRBV11-2 with TRBJ1-2; D not resolved. Germline V CDR1 and CDR2: SGHAT, FQNNGV. The CDR3 has 11 residues. The CDR3 loop reads CATSLYYGYNF. In DNA, the CDR3 is TGTGCCACCAGTCTGTACTATGGCTACAACTTC.

This clonotype was detected ten times or more. This chain uses TRBV12-3 or TRBV12-4 with TRBJ2-7; TRBD2 aligns across 8 bases. CDR3 size: 15 residues. V shed 0 bases and J 2 bases; nucleotides not matched to a gene: 3. The CDR3 protein is CASSLASGIAYEQYF. CDR3 sequence (DNA): TGTGCCAGCAGTTTAGCTAGCGGGATCGCCTACGAGCAGTACTTC.

This clonotype was observed at least ten times. V usage is TRBV20-1 and J usage is TRBJ2-7; D is unresolved. V was clipped by 6 bases and J by 3 bases, with 18 bases between them. This CDR3 is 14 amino acids long. CDR1 and CDR2 from the germline V gene are DFQATT and SNEGSKA (reference sequence). CDR3 protein: CSANRLEYNYEQYF. For the CDR3, the DNA is TGCAGTGCCAATAGACTTGAATACAACTACGAGCAGTACTTC.

This clonotype appeared many times. The V and J genes are TRBV29-1 and TRBJ2-7, with a tentative D call TRBD1 (6 bases). CDR3 length equals 11 residues. Trimming cost V 6 bases and J 3 bases, with 9 bases left between them. Looked up from germline, CDR1 is SQVTM and CDR2 is ANQGSEA. The DNA for the CDR3 is TGCAGCGTGGGGACATTCTACGAGCAGTACTTC. The encoded protein is CSVGTFYEQYF.

In its sample, this clonotype was seen many times. The chain couples TRBV6-1 to TRBJ1-5; D is uncertain. CDR3 length equals 15 residues. Per germline, CDR1 MNHNS and CDR2 SASEGT. V lost 7 bases to trimming and J lost 2 bases, with 15 bases between them. CDR3 protein: CASTFNLVRNQPQHF. As DNA, the CDR3 is TGTGCCAGCACCTTCAACCTGGTCCGCAATCAGCCCCAGCATTTT.

The chain combines TRBV12-3 or TRBV12-4 with TRBJ2-5; D not certain. The CDR3 consists of 12 residues. The ends were cut back, 8 bases at V and 5 bases at J, with 12 bases in the middle. The CDR3 is CASGRSVETQYF. In DNA form, the CDR3 reads TGTGCCAGCGGCCGGAGCGTGGAGACCCAGTACTTC.

This clonotype was detected ten times or more. This sequence joins TRBV6-5 and TRBJ2-5, with 7 bases identical to TRBD1. The CDR3 spans 15 residues. Unmatched junction bases numbered 12, after V lost 6 bases and J lost 5 bases. The germline V gene encodes CDR1 MNHEY and CDR2 SVGAGI. The CDR3 bases are TGTGCCAGCAGATCGCTGACAGGGAAAAGGGAGACCCAGTACTTC. Its translation is CASRSLTGKRETQYF.